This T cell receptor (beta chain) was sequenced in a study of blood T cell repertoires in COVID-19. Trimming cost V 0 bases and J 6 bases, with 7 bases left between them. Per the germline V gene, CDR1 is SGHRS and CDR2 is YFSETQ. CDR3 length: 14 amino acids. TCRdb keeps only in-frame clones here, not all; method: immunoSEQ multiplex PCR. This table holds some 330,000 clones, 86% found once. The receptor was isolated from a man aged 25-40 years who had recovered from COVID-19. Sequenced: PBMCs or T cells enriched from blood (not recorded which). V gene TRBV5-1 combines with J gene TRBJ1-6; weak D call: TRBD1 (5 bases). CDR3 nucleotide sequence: TGCGCCAGCAGCTTGGGACAGTCTAATTCACCCCTCCACTTT. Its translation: CASSLGQSNSPLHF.